This TCR beta chain was sequenced in a study of shared clonotypes between healthy human individuals. Trimming removed 7 bases from V and 5 bases from J; junction bases left unmatched: 5. There are 13 residues in the CDR3. The germline V gene encodes CDR1 SGHRS and CDR2 YFSETQ. The table came from immunoSEQ multiplex PCR; TCRdb's copy has only in-frame clones and leaves some out. The sample has 2 million to 2.5 million clones, 93% seen once. This clonotype was sampled from a man aged 18-30 years in good health. Some clones in this sample may be carry-over from other donors' samples. The sequenced sample was naive CD4+ T cells from PBMCs. The subset was: CD45RA+ positively selected. The chain employs TRBV5-1 and TRBJ1-5; 8 nucleotides agree with TRBD1. Here the CDR3 DNA reads TGCGCCAGCTCTACGGACAGGGATCAGCCCCAGCATTTT. It codes for CASSTDRDQPQHF. The full variable domain, in which reference TRBV5-1 and TRBJ1-5 provide the parts outside the CDR3, is KAGVTQTPRYLIKTRGQQVTLSCSPISGHRSVSWYQQTPGQGLQFLFEYFSETQRNKGNFPGRFSGRQFSNSRSEMNVSTLELGDSALYLCASSTDRDQPQHFGDGTRLSIL.